The 3 T cell receptor beta chains below were found in one sample sequenced in a study of tumor-infiltrating lymphocytes in localized non-small cell lung cancer (dated by TCRdb to the early 2020s). Library preparation used the immunoSEQ multiplex PCR assay. This immuneACCESS table, as held by TCRdb, lists in-frame sequences with V and J called but not all clones. Of the missing ones, under half trace to an unresolved V gene in checked studies; the others have no known cause. The sample table shows some 14,000 clones, and around two thirds are seen once. Approximately 20% of the sample comes from the top ten. The sequenced material came from uninvolved lung tissue not adjacent to the tumor. The source of these receptors is a human donor with non-small cell lung cancer.

The chain joins TRBV30 to TRBJ2-1, with D perhaps TRBD2 (6 bases). V lost 3 bases, J lost 5 bases, and 20 bases lay in between. CDR3 length: 16 amino acids. CDR1 is GTSNPN and CDR2 is SVGIG in the germline V gene (reference sequence). The CDR3 region is CAWSKTPGREHNEQFF. CDR3 bases: TGTGCCTGGAGCAAAACGCCGGGACGGGAGCACAATGAGCAGTTCTTC.

The chain carries TRBV4-3 and TRBJ2-7, with unresolved D. CDR3 length: 15 residues. V lost 4 bases and J 7 bases, leaving 20 bases between the germline ends. The germline CDR1 and CDR2 sequences are LGHNA and YSLEER. The CDR3 is CASSLNQDMRPEQYF. The CDR3 DNA is TGCGCCAGCAGCCTAAACCAAGATATGCGGCCGGAGCAGTACTTC.

J is TRBJ2-7 and V is TRBV7-8, with 9 bases aligning to TRBD1. The CDR3 sequence is 15 residues long. CDR1 is SGHVS, CDR2 FQNEAQ, per germline. V lost 5 bases and J lost 3; bases outside the gene matches: 8. CDR3 residues: CASSEGRDRVYEQYF. In nucleotides, the CDR3 is TGTGCCAGCAGCGAAGGAAGGGACAGGGTCTACGAGCAGTACTTC.